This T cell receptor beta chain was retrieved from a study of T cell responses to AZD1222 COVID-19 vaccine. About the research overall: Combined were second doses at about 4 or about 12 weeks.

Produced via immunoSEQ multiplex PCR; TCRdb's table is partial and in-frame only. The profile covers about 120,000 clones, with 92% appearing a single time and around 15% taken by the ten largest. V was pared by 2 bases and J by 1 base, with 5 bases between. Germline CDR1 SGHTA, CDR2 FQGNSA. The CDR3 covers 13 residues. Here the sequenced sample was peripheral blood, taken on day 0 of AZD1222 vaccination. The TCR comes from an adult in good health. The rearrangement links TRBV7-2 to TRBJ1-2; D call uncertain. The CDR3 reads CASSLSDNYGYTF. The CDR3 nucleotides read TGTGCCAGCAGCTTATCCGATAACTATGGCTACACCTTC.